Shown below are 18 T cell receptor beta chains from a single sample sequenced in a study of T cell clonality in common variable immunodeficiency. Sequencing was performed with immunoSEQ multiplex PCR; in TCRdb, only in-frame clones are kept and a portion is missing. The table records roughly 30,000 clones without singletons, the ten largest covering around 3%. Notes on the study in general: Reportedly, TCR beta sequences from common variable immunodeficiency showed fewer deletions and N-nucleotide insertions.

These receptors have no identified antigens. Sequenced sample: peripheral blood mononuclear cells. These receptors all stem from a human donor with common variable immunodeficiency.

There are a few counts of this clone. The read terminates 3 residues ahead of where the CDR3 ends, so the germline J gene completes it. The V gene is TRBV13, the J gene TRBJ2-7, with a weak D call TRBD2 (5 bases). The CDR3 loop spans 13 amino acids. The V end lost 5 bases, the J end lost 1 base, and 9 bases lay between the germline ends. Germline V gene data show CDR1 as PRHDT and CDR2 as FYEKMQ (reference sequence). The CDR3: CASSGPGSYEQYF. CDR3 DNA, as far as it was read: TGTGCCAGCAGCGGCCCGGGGTCCTACGAG.

This clone showed up many times. The read ends 3 residues early relative to the CDR3; the germline J gene fills the gap. V gene TRBV2 combines with J gene TRBJ2-1; a weak D match, TRBD2 (6 bases). The V end was cut by 3 bases, the J end by 5 bases, with 11 bases between. Germline V gene sequence: CDR1 SNHLY, CDR2 FYNNEI. The CDR3 is 14 residues long. The CDR3 here is CASSEGVADNEQFF. The DNA read from the CDR3 is TGTGCCAGCAGTGAGGGGGTAGCGGACAATGAG.

The table lists this clone with many counts. The CDR3 end falls 3 residues outside the read, so it is completed with the germline J gene. This chain uses TRBV19 with TRBJ2-7, with 7 bases identical to TRBD2. Germline trimming cut 1 base from V and 0 bases from J; bases unmatched to any gene: 3. Germline V CDR1 and CDR2: LNHDA, SQIVND (reference sequence). The CDR3 is 15 residues long. The CDR3 reads CASSIGRDYSYEQYF. The DNA read from the CDR3 is TGTGCCAGTAGTATAGGGCGGGACTACTCCTACGAG.

This clone appeared many times. Coverage ceases 3 residues before the CDR3 finishes, and the germline J gene fills in the end. The gene calls are TRBV6-1 and TRBJ2-2, with D maybe TRBD1 (5 bases). Germline V gene lookup returns CDR1 MNHNS and CDR2 SASEGT. The CDR3 has 13 amino acids. The CDR3: CASSEAPGLTLFF. The covered CDR3 bases are TGTGCCAGCAGTGAAGCCCCAGGGCTGACG.

This clone was seen ten or more times. The read is 3 residues too short to cover the CDR3 end, so that end is filled in from the germline J gene. This chain connects TRBV2 to TRBJ1-5, with 7 bases matching TRBD1. With V trimmed by 7 bases and J by 5 bases, 5 bases remained unmatched. The V gene's germline CDR1 is SNHLY and CDR2 FYNNEI. The CDR3 is 13 residues long. The CDR3 region is CASNQDRDQPQHF. Incomplete CDR3 DNA: TGTGCCAGCAACCAAGACAGGGATCAGCCC.

In regard to this clone: The read ends 3 residues shy of where the CDR3 ends; the end is completed using the germline J gene. V is TRBV6-1 and J is TRBJ1-5, with D unclear. Per the germline V gene, CDR1 is MNHNS and CDR2 is SASEGT. V was shortened by 4 bases and J by 0 bases, with 10 bases between the two germline ends. The CDR3 is made up of 15 amino acids. The CDR3 here is CASSGSVDSNQPQHF. The sequenced CDR3 bases are TGTGCCAGCAGTGGGTCGGTAGATAGCAATCAGCCC.

Many counts were recorded for this clone. The CDR3 end falls 3 residues outside the read, so it is completed with the germline J gene. The chain links TRBV30 to TRBJ2-3, with 16 bases matching TRBD2. This CDR3 region has 15 residues. The germline V gene has CDR1 GTSNPN and CDR2 SVGIG (reference sequence). J was trimmed by 6 bases and V by 2 bases; bases with no gene match: 2. Incomplete CDR3 DNA: TGTGCCTGGAGTCGGGGACTAGCGGGAGGGGATACG. It translates to CAWSRGLAGGDT. The whole CDR3 protein is CAWSRGLAGGDTQYF.

This clone was counted ten times or more. The read falls 3 residues short of the CDR3 end, and the missing part is taken from the germline J gene. The chain is built from TRBV28 and TRBJ1-5; 9 nucleotides line up with TRBD1. The CDR3 has 14 residues. V was pared by 6 bases and J by 9 bases, with 9 bases of the junction left unmatched. CDR1 MDHEN and CDR2 SYDVKM come from the germline V gene. CDR3 amino acids: CASSQTGGAWPQHF. CDR3 DNA, as far as it was read: TGTGCCAGCAGCCAAACAGGGGGCGCATGGCCC.

This clone was picked up a small number of times. Read data end 3 residues before the CDR3 end; the end is taken from the germline J gene. This chain connects TRBV11-3 to TRBJ2-1; D gene ambiguous. The CDR3 totals 12 residues. The germline CDR1 and CDR2 sequences are SGHNT and YENEEA. Trimming cost V 0 bases and J 6 bases, with 3 bases left between them. Partial CDR3 DNA: TGTGCCAGCAGCTTAGACAGCAATGAG. Translating it yields CASSLDSNE. The CDR3 in full is CASSLDSNEQFF.

A word on this clone: The read finishes 3 residues shy of the CDR3 end, and the germline J gene is used to complete it. The chain couples TRBV20-1 to TRBJ2-1; D not resolved. The V and J ends lost 1 base and 0 bases respectively, with 13 bases between them. Germline values: CDR1 DFQATT, CDR2 SNEGSKA (reference sequence). The length of the CDR3 is 16 residues. The CDR3 loop is CSARVVAESSYNEQFF. Partial CDR3 DNA: TGCAGTGCTAGAGTAGTCGCGGAGAGCTCCTACAATGAG.

On this clone itself: The read terminates 3 residues ahead of where the CDR3 ends, so the germline J gene completes it. The V gene is TRBV20-1, the J gene TRBJ1-5; perhaps TRBD1 as D (5 bases). This CDR3 is built from 12 residues. The V gene lost 6 bases and the J gene lost 5 bases, with 11 bases spanning the gap. Per the germline V gene, CDR1 is DFQATT and CDR2 is SNEGSKA (reference sequence). Partial CDR3 DNA: TGCAGTGCCACGGCGGGGGATCAGCCC. It codes for CSATAGDQP. The full CDR3 is CSATAGDQPQHF.

In the case of this clone: Sequencing ends 3 residues short of the CDR3 end; the germline J gene provides the rest. The chain has TRBV5-1 and TRBJ1-2; D perhaps matches TRBD1 (5 bases). CDR1 and CDR2 from the germline V gene are SGHRS and YFSETQ. The CDR3 loop spans 15 amino acids. V lost 0 bases and J 0 bases, leaving 9 bases between the germline ends. CDR3 DNA, as far as it was read: TGCGCCAGCAGCTTGGCCTCGACAGCTAACTATGGC. Encoded protein: CASSLASTANYG. The full CDR3 protein is CASSLASTANYGYTF.

This clone has at least ten counts. The CDR3 here is CASLTRQDPGNTIYF. The CDR3 bases that were read are TGCGCCAGCCTCACCCGACAGGATCCTGGAAACACC. The rearrangement uses TRBV10-1 and TRBJ1-3, with D possibly matching TRBD1 (6 bases). Coverage ceases 3 residues before the CDR3 finishes, and the germline J gene fills in the end. V was trimmed by 8 bases and J by 2 bases, leaving 16 bases between them. This CDR3 spans 15 amino acids. CDR1 is WNHNN and CDR2 is SYGVQD in the germline V gene (reference sequence).

This clone showed up many times. The CDR3 end is not reached by the read, which stops 3 residues before it; the germline J gene fills it in. The genes are TRBV2 and TRBJ2-5, with 7 positions matching TRBD1. Germline CDR1 reads SNHLY; CDR2 reads FYNNEI. Germline trimming cut 7 bases from V and 2 bases from J; bases unmatched to any gene: 4. This CDR3 is built from 13 residues. CDR3 residues: CASNRDRQETQYF. The sequenced CDR3 bases are TGTGCCAGCAACCGGGACAGACAAGAGACC. Looking up the rest from reference TRBV2 and TRBJ2-5 gives the full variable domain: EPEVTQTPSHQVTQMGQEVILRCVPISNHLYFYWYRQILGQKVEFLVSFYNNEISEKSEIFDDQFSVERPDGSNFTLKIRSTKLEDSAMYFCASNRDRQETQYFGPGTRLLVL.

This clone has just a few counts. Coverage ceases 3 residues before the CDR3 finishes, and the germline J gene fills in the end. The chain carries TRBV7-2 and TRBJ1-2, with a tentative D call TRBD1 (5 bases). This CDR3 has 13 residues. CDR1 and CDR2 from the germline V gene are SGHTA and FQGNSA. With 1 base removed from V and 4 bases from J, the gap between germline ends came to 7 bases. CDR3 residues: CASSLGRAYGYTF. The covered CDR3 bases are TGTGCCAGCAGCTTAGGCAGGGCCTATGGC.

This clone occurred a few times. The CDR3 is cut off 3 residues early in the read; its end comes from the germline J gene. V is TRBV19 and J is TRBJ1-2; 11 positions agree with TRBD1. With 7 bases clipped from V and 4 bases from J, the junction kept 14 bases outside the gene matches. The germline gives CDR1 LNHDA, CDR2 SQIVND (reference sequence). The CDR3 consists of 17 residues. This chain's CDR3 is CASTAGTGGLDGYGYTF. CDR3 bases read: TGTGCCAGTACTGCGGGGACAGGGGGACTTGACGGCTATGGC. Full variable domain (missing parts from reference TRBV19 and TRBJ1-2): DGGITQSPKYLFRKEGQNVTLSCEQNLNHDAMYWYRQDPGQGLRLIYYSQIVNDFQKGDIAEGYSVSREKKESFPLTVTSAQKNPTAFYLCASTAGTGGLDGYGYTFGSGTRLTVV.

There are many counts of this clone. The CDR3 goes on 3 residues after the read ends, and that part is filled in from the germline J gene. The chain employs TRBV10-3 and TRBJ2-1; D possibly matches TRBD1 or TRBD2 (7 bases each). This CDR3 has 15 residues. Trimming took off 7 bases at V and 5 bases at J, with 18 bases between the two ends. The germline CDR1 and CDR2 sequences are ENHRY and SYGVKD. CDR3 DNA (partial): TGTGCCATCAATCGGGAGGACAGGACCGACAATGAG. Amino acids: CAINREDRTDNE. The CDR3 as a whole reads CAINREDRTDNEQFF.

This clone was counted many times. The observed sequence ends 3 residues before the CDR3 terminus, with the missing tail filled in from the germline J gene. The gene calls are TRBV2 and TRBJ1-4; 8 bases align to TRBD1. The V segment lost 2 bases and the J segment 9 bases; nucleotides outside the gene matches: 8. Per germline, CDR1 SNHLY and CDR2 FYNNEI. The CDR3 loop spans 15 amino acids. CDR3 DNA, as far as it was read: TGTGCCAGCAGTGAAAACAGGGGGGTTAGGAAAAAA. Its translation is CASSENRGVRKK. Given in full, the CDR3 is CASSENRGVRKKLFF.